The rows below give T cell receptor beta chains drawn from one sample of a study of T-cell reconstitution after alpha-beta-depleted transplantation in children. TCRdb reanalysed the PCR reads using MiXCR and keeps one entry per CDR3 protein. The data hold around 360,000 distinct CDR3 sequences, with approximately 10% observed a single time. The material was PBMCs from the stem cell graft donor, obtained from the stem cell graft. These receptors originate from a human donor who donated a stem cell graft to a child with acute lymphoblastic leukemia. Each CDR3 is given with its conserved first and last residue. The D gene is left open where the match is weak. The size of a clone is reported for some rows only, either as once, few or many, or as a class for expanded clones.

clone size: few; D gene: TRBD1; J gene: TRBJ1-3; V gene: TRBV6-2/TRBV6-3; CDR3 protein: CASSSGQGTGNTIYF; CDR3 DNA: TGTGCCAGCAGTTCGGGACAGGGGACCGGAAACACCATATATTTT
clone size: few; D gene: NA; J gene: TRBJ2-7; V gene: TRBV28; CDR3 protein: CASSLATAALYEQYF; CDR3 DNA: TGTGCCAGCAGTTTAGCAACCGCGGCCCTCTACGAGCAGTACTTC
clone size: NA; D gene: NA; J gene: TRBJ1-2; V gene: TRBV18; CDR3 protein: CASSPPPGNGYTF; CDR3 DNA: TGTGCCAGCTCACCACCGCCGGGGAATGGCTACACCTTC
clone size: few; D gene: TRBD1; J gene: TRBJ2-5; V gene: TRBV10-3; CDR3 protein: CAISMGQGSETQYF; CDR3 DNA: TGTGCCATCAGTATGGGACAGGGCTCGGAGACCCAGTACTTC
clone size: NA; D gene: NA; J gene: TRBJ2-3; V gene: TRBV11-2; CDR3 protein: CASSSTDFWGTDTQYF; CDR3 DNA: TGTGCCAGCAGCTCCACAGATTTTTGGGGCACAGATACGCAGTATTTT
clone size: NA; D gene: NA; J gene: TRBJ1-5; V gene: TRBV12-3/TRBV12-4; CDR3 protein: CASSRTVNQPQHF; CDR3 DNA: TGTGCCAGCAGTCGGACAGTTAATCAGCCCCAGCATTTT
clone size: many; D gene: NA; J gene: TRBJ2-2; V gene: TRBV4-2; CDR3 protein: CASSGASTNTGELFF; CDR3 DNA: TGTGCCAGCAGCGGGGCCTCGACGAACACCGGGGAGCTGTTTTTT
clone size: few; D gene: NA; J gene: TRBJ1-5; V gene: TRBV5-1; CDR3 protein: CASSLVGGYWPQHF; CDR3 DNA: TGCGCCAGCAGCTTAGTAGGAGGTTATTGGCCCCAGCATTTT
clone size: NA; D gene: NA; J gene: TRBJ2-3; V gene: TRBV20-1; CDR3 protein: CSARDLNGGLVRGTDTQYF; CDR3 DNA: TGCAGTGCTAGAGATCTAAATGGGGGGCTAGTCAGGGGCACAGATACGCAGTATTTT
clone size: many; D gene: TRBD2; J gene: TRBJ2-5; V gene: TRBV7-3; CDR3 protein: CASSRTSGHQETQYF; CDR3 DNA: TGTGCCAGCAGCCGGACTAGCGGGCACCAAGAGACCCAGTACTTC
clone size: many; D gene: NA; J gene: TRBJ2-3; V gene: TRBV4-1; CDR3 protein: CASSQLSDTQYF; CDR3 DNA: TGCGCCAGCAGCCAGTTGTCCGATACGCAGTATTTT
clone size: few; D gene: NA; J gene: TRBJ2-5; V gene: TRBV7-9; CDR3 protein: CASRSTTGNPETQYF; CDR3 DNA: TGTGCCAGCAGATCTACTACAGGGAACCCGGAGACCCAGTACTTC
clone size: many; D gene: NA; J gene: TRBJ2-1; V gene: TRBV20-1; CDR3 protein: CSARDFEGTYNEQFF; CDR3 DNA: TGCAGTGCTAGAGATTTCGAGGGCACCTACAATGAGCAGTTCTTC
clone size: NA; D gene: NA; J gene: TRBJ1-1; V gene: TRBV5-1; CDR3 protein: CASSGGTSLTEAFF; CDR3 DNA: TGCGCCAGCAGCGGAGGGACGAGTTTGACTGAAGCTTTCTTT
clone size: NA; D gene: NA; J gene: TRBJ1-2; V gene: TRBV7-3; CDR3 protein: CASSLKGGYGYTF; CDR3 DNA: TGTGCCAGCAGCCTAAAGGGGGGGTATGGCTACACCTTC
clone size: many; D gene: TRBD1; J gene: TRBJ1-2; V gene: TRBV7-2; CDR3 protein: CASSTRTGAEGYTF; CDR3 DNA: TGTGCCAGCAGCACCCGGACAGGGGCTGAAGGCTACACCTTC
clone size: NA; D gene: NA; J gene: TRBJ1-2; V gene: TRBV28; CDR3 protein: CASSFQGLHNYGYTF; CDR3 DNA: TGTGCCAGCAGTTTTCAGGGCCTACATAACTATGGCTACACCTTC
clone size: few; D gene: TRBD1; J gene: TRBJ2-7; V gene: TRBV7-2; CDR3 protein: CASSDTSGTGAGLKQYF; CDR3 DNA: TGTGCCAGCAGCGACACCTCCGGGACAGGGGCTGGCTTGAAGCAGTACTTC
clone size: few; D gene: NA; J gene: TRBJ2-5; V gene: TRBV7-2; CDR3 protein: CASSFVAGLPQETQYF; CDR3 DNA: TGTGCCAGCAGCTTTGTGGCGGGATTACCTCAAGAGACCCAGTACTTC
clone size: few; D gene: TRBD2; J gene: TRBJ2-1; V gene: TRBV20-1; CDR3 protein: CSARYPGLAGSYNEQFF; CDR3 DNA: TGCAGTGCTAGGTATCCGGGACTAGCGGGATCCTACAATGAGCAGTTCTTC
clone size: few; D gene: NA; J gene: TRBJ2-1; V gene: TRBV15; CDR3 protein: CATSRGHTVGSYNEQFF; CDR3 DNA: TGTGCCACCAGCAGAGGACATACAGTTGGATCCTACAATGAGCAGTTCTTC
clone size: few; D gene: TRBD2; J gene: TRBJ2-3; V gene: TRBV6-1; CDR3 protein: CASDPSGRVGTDTQYF; CDR3 DNA: TGTGCCAGCGACCCTAGCGGGAGAGTAGGCACAGATACGCAGTATTTT
clone size: few; D gene: TRBD2; J gene: TRBJ2-1; V gene: TRBV12-3/TRBV12-4; CDR3 protein: CASRWSGSFRNEQFF; CDR3 DNA: TGTGCCAGCAGGTGGAGCGGGAGCTTTCGGAATGAGCAGTTCTTC
clone size: NA; D gene: NA; J gene: TRBJ1-1; V gene: TRBV18; CDR3 protein: CASSPRSGLTEAFF; CDR3 DNA: TGTGCCAGCTCACCACGGAGCGGTTTGACTGAAGCTTTCTTT
clone size: NA; D gene: NA; J gene: TRBJ2-1; V gene: TRBV10-3; CDR3 protein: CAISAGGENEQFF; CDR3 DNA: TGTGCCATCAGTGCCGGAGGAGAGAATGAGCAGTTCTTC
clone size: many; D gene: TRBD2; J gene: TRBJ2-1; V gene: TRBV20-1; CDR3 protein: CSAPPGTSGRNEQFF; CDR3 DNA: TGCAGTGCTCCCCCCGGGACTAGCGGGAGGAATGAGCAGTTCTTC
clone size: NA; D gene: TRBD1; J gene: TRBJ2-7; V gene: TRBV7-2; CDR3 protein: CASSPGPGQTYEQYF; CDR3 DNA: TGTGCCAGCAGCCCAGGCCCGGGACAGACCTACGAGCAGTACTTC
clone size: NA; D gene: NA; J gene: TRBJ2-5; V gene: TRBV7-9; CDR3 protein: CASSSQRPWGETQYF; CDR3 DNA: TGTGCCAGCAGCTCTCAGCGGCCCTGGGGAGAGACCCAGTACTTC
clone size: few; D gene: TRBD2; J gene: TRBJ2-7; V gene: TRBV7-6; CDR3 protein: CASRLSGLAHEQYF; CDR3 DNA: TGTGCCAGCAGGCTTAGCGGGCTCGCCCACGAGCAGTACTTC
clone size: few; D gene: NA; J gene: TRBJ2-3; V gene: TRBV28; CDR3 protein: CASSQEVGNTDTQYF; CDR3 DNA: TGTGCCAGCAGTCAAGAGGTCGGAAACACAGATACGCAGTATTTT
clone size: few; D gene: NA; J gene: TRBJ2-3; V gene: TRBV9; CDR3 protein: CASSVTAQRTDTQYF; CDR3 DNA: TGTGCCAGCAGCGTAACGGCACAGCGGACAGATACGCAGTATTTT
clone size: few; D gene: NA; J gene: TRBJ2-7; V gene: TRBV20-1; CDR3 protein: CSAREGLGYEQYF; CDR3 DNA: TGCAGTGCTAGAGAAGGTTTAGGTTACGAGCAGTACTTC
clone size: NA; D gene: TRBD2; J gene: TRBJ2-5; V gene: TRBV9; CDR3 protein: CASSVGEHPSGKETQYF; CDR3 DNA: TGTGCCAGCAGCGTAGGGGAACATCCTAGCGGAAAAGAGACCCAGTACTTC
clone size: few; D gene: NA; J gene: TRBJ2-3; V gene: TRBV20-1; CDR3 protein: CSARDFRAHASTDTQYF; CDR3 DNA: TGCAGTGCTAGAGATTTTCGGGCGCATGCTAGCACAGATACGCAGTATTTT
clone size: NA; D gene: NA; J gene: TRBJ2-2; V gene: TRBV10-2; CDR3 protein: CASSDGPDTGELFF; CDR3 DNA: TGCGCCAGCAGTGATGGGCCCGACACCGGGGAGCTGTTTTTT
clone size: NA; D gene: NA; J gene: TRBJ2-3; V gene: TRBV4-2; CDR3 protein: CASSQDGDYLTDTQYF; CDR3 DNA: TGTGCCAGCAGCCAAGACGGAGACTACCTCACAGATACGCAGTATTTT
clone size: NA; D gene: NA; J gene: TRBJ1-1; V gene: TRBV7-9; CDR3 protein: CASSPQGLAFF; CDR3 DNA: TGTGCCAGCAGCCCTCAGGGTCTCGCTTTCTTT
clone size: few; D gene: TRBD1; J gene: TRBJ2-7; V gene: TRBV5-1; CDR3 protein: CASTHGQGTYEQYF; CDR3 DNA: TGCGCCAGCACCCATGGACAGGGAACCTACGAGCAGTACTTC
clone size: NA; D gene: NA; J gene: TRBJ2-5; V gene: TRBV20-1; CDR3 protein: CSARSGPKETQYF; CDR3 DNA: TGCAGTGCCCGCAGTGGTCCGAAAGAGACCCAGTACTTC
clone size: many; D gene: NA; J gene: TRBJ1-1; V gene: TRBV4-3; CDR3 protein: CASSQGEADEAFF; CDR3 DNA: TGCGCCAGCAGCCAAGGGGAAGCCGATGAAGCTTTCTTT
clone size: few; D gene: NA; J gene: TRBJ2-1; V gene: TRBV28; CDR3 protein: CASSGTDVGLADNEQFF; CDR3 DNA: TGTGCCAGCAGTGGCACGGACGTCGGGCTTGCAGACAATGAGCAGTTCTTC
clone size: many; D gene: TRBD1; J gene: TRBJ1-2; V gene: TRBV28; CDR3 protein: CASNPKRDRVDYGYTF; CDR3 DNA: TGTGCCAGCAACCCCAAACGGGACAGGGTAGACTATGGCTACACCTTC
clone size: NA; D gene: NA; J gene: TRBJ2-7; V gene: TRBV6-1; CDR3 protein: CASSPDGSYYEQYF; CDR3 DNA: TGTGCCAGCAGTCCCGACGGGAGTTACTACGAGCAGTACTTC
clone size: few; D gene: TRBD1; J gene: TRBJ2-2; V gene: TRBV4-1; CDR3 protein: CASSPGTGERGDTGELFF; CDR3 DNA: TGCGCCAGCAGCCCCGGGACAGGGGAAAGGGGGGACACCGGGGAGCTGTTTTTT
clone size: NA; D gene: TRBD2; J gene: TRBJ2-7; V gene: TRBV28; CDR3 protein: CASSLRNVAGVEYEQYF; CDR3 DNA: TGTGCCAGCAGTCTAAGAAACGTGGCGGGAGTTGAGTACGAGCAGTACTTC
clone size: NA; D gene: NA; J gene: TRBJ2-1; V gene: TRBV14; CDR3 protein: CASSQGSGLAYNEQFF; CDR3 DNA: TGTGCCAGCAGCCAAGGAAGTGGGCTAGCCTACAATGAGCAGTTCTTC
clone size: few; D gene: NA; J gene: TRBJ1-5; V gene: TRBV27; CDR3 protein: CASSFSGVRSNQPQHF; CDR3 DNA: TGTGCCAGCAGTTTCAGCGGGGTAAGAAGCAATCAGCCCCAGCATTTT
clone size: many; D gene: TRBD2; J gene: TRBJ2-3; V gene: TRBV7-3; CDR3 protein: CASSSLAGVTDTQYF; CDR3 DNA: TGTGCCAGCAGCTCATTAGCGGGAGTGACAGATACGCAGTATTTT
clone size: NA; D gene: TRBD1; J gene: TRBJ2-5; V gene: TRBV6-2/TRBV6-3; CDR3 protein: CASSPTGLETQYF; CDR3 DNA: TGTGCCAGCAGCCCGACAGGGTTAGAGACCCAGTACTTC
clone size: NA; D gene: TRBD1; J gene: TRBJ2-7; V gene: TRBV12-3/TRBV12-4; CDR3 protein: CASSLSGTAGYEQYF; CDR3 DNA: TGTGCCAGCAGTTTATCCGGGACAGCCGGCTACGAGCAGTACTTC
clone size: many; D gene: NA; J gene: TRBJ1-1; V gene: TRBV7-2; CDR3 protein: CASSWGAQSTEAFF; CDR3 DNA: TGTGCCAGCAGCTGGGGGGCGCAGAGCACTGAAGCTTTCTTT
clone size: few; D gene: TRBD2; J gene: TRBJ2-7; V gene: TRBV15; CDR3 protein: CATSREGSGINEQYF; CDR3 DNA: TGTGCCACCAGCAGAGAAGGTAGCGGGATCAACGAGCAGTACTTC
clone size: few; D gene: TRBD2; J gene: TRBJ2-3; V gene: TRBV7-2; CDR3 protein: CASSLAIAGNRFADTQYF; CDR3 DNA: TGTGCCAGCAGCTTAGCAATAGCGGGAAATCGATTCGCAGATACGCAGTATTTT